These 13 T cell receptor beta chains were sequenced from one sample in a study of shared clonotypes between healthy human individuals. Method: immunoSEQ multiplex PCR; TCRdb's copy keeps in-frame clones and lacks some. This table has 2 million to 2.5 million clones, just over 90% appearing once. Only CD45RO-negative cells positively selected for CCR7 counted as naive CD8 cells, so terminally differentiated effector memory CD45RA+ cells were excluded. Sequenced material: naive CD8+ T cells from PBMCs. The origin of the receptors is a man aged 18 to 30 in good health. Some clones in this sample may be carry-over from other donors' samples.

This clone has only a few counts. This chain joins TRBV6-6 and TRBJ1-5; D is possibly TRBD1 (5 bases). The CDR3 is made up of 16 amino acids. V shed 4 bases and J shed 0 bases, with 13 bases lying between them. Germline V gene sequence: CDR1 MNHNY, CDR2 SVGAGI (reference sequence). CDR3 DNA: TGTGCCAGCAGTTCCACGGGGGAGTATAGCAATCAGCCCCAGCATTTT. It is translated as CASSSTGEYSNQPQHF.

The chain combines TRBV19 with TRBJ2-1, with a tentative D call TRBD2 (5 bases). The CDR3 length is 15 residues. CDR1 is LNHDA, CDR2 SQIVND, per germline (reference sequence). V shed 5 bases and J shed 4 bases, with 15 bases lying between them. Here the CDR3 reads CASSAGLLNYNEQFF. The DNA for the CDR3 is TGTGCCAGTAGTGCCGGACTCCTAAATTACAATGAGCAGTTCTTC.

J is TRBJ1-2 and V is TRBV27; 7 nucleotides line up with TRBD1. Germline CDR1 and CDR2: MNHEY and SMNVEV (reference sequence). J lost 3 bases, V lost 8 bases, and 0 bases had no gene match. CDR3 length equals 11 residues. CDR3 region: CASGTDYGYTF. Written as DNA, the CDR3 is TGTGCCAGCGGGACAGACTATGGCTACACCTTC.

The V call is TRBV7-9, the J call TRBJ2-3, with D perhaps matching TRBD1 (6 bases). Germline CDR1 reads SEHNR; CDR2 reads FQNEAQ (reference sequence). CDR3 length: 12 amino acids. V dropped 7 bases and J dropped 3 bases, with 8 bases sitting between them. CDR3 in amino acids: CASNRGTDTQYF. CDR3 bases: TGTGCCAGCAATAGGGGGACAGATACGCAGTATTTT.

A word on this clone: This specimen includes other DNA sequences encoding the same CDR3. This chain uses TRBV7-8 with TRBJ1-1; no firm D call. This CDR3 is 14 amino acids long. CDR1 and CDR2 from the germline V gene are SGHVS and FQNEAQ. V was shortened by 1 base and J by 0 bases, with 6 bases between the two germline ends. The CDR3 reads CASSLGGMNTEAFF. The CDR3 coding sequence is TGTGCCAGCAGCTTAGGGGGTATGAACACTGAAGCTTTCTTT.

The genes are TRBV9 and TRBJ1-1, with 7 bases identical to TRBD1. V lost 0 bases and J lost 5; bases outside the gene matches: 7. The length of the CDR3 is 15 residues. Germline CDR1 and CDR2: SGDLS and YYNGEE. CDR3 DNA: TGTGCCAGCAGCGTAGGCGGCAGGGGGTGGACTGAAGCTTTCTTT. This gives the protein CASSVGGRGWTEAFF. The variable domain in full, completed from reference TRBV9 and TRBJ1-1, reads DSGVTQTPKHLITATGQRVTLRCSPRSGDLSVYWYQQSLDQGLQFLIQYYNGEERAKGNILERFSAQQFPDLHSELNLSSLELGDSALYFCASSVGGRGWTEAFFGQGTRLTVV.

The V and J genes are TRBV29-1 and TRBJ2-1; TRBD2 aligns across 15 bases. The CDR3 has 12 amino acids. Germline loops: CDR1 SQVTM, CDR2 ANQGSEA. Here the CDR3 DNA reads TGCGGAGGACTAGCGGGAGGGGGTGAGCAGTTCTTC. Protein product: CGGLAGGGEQFF.

The V call is TRBV27, the J call TRBJ2-7; unclear D gene. The CDR3 has 13 residues. The V end lost 5 bases, the J end lost 0 bases, and 8 bases lay between the germline ends. Per germline, CDR1 MNHEY and CDR2 SMNVEV (reference sequence). The CDR3 reads CASSGYHSYEQYF. Written as DNA, the CDR3 is TGTGCCAGCAGTGGATACCACTCCTACGAGCAGTACTTC.

This clone was picked up one time. The gene calls are TRBV4-3 and TRBJ2-6; D gene uncertain. CDR3 size: 16 residues. CDR1 LGHNA and CDR2 YSLEER come from the germline V gene. Trimming took 0 bases from V and 4 from J, leaving 10 bases between them. Here the CDR3 DNA reads TGCGCCAGCAGCCAAGATGTCAGTTCCGGGGCCAACGTCCTGACTTTC. Translated: CASSQDVSSGANVLTF.

Turning to this clone: Its ends do not fully match the called genes, so a read error is possible. The chain recombines TRBV6-5 with TRBJ2-1; weak D call: TRBD2 (6 bases). The germline CDR1 and CDR2 sequences are MNHEY and SVGAGI. This CDR3 spans 11 amino acids. The CDR3 is CASSYGGTQVF. The CDR3, as DNA: TGTGCCAGCAGTTACGGGGGGACCCAGGTCTTC.

The chain couples TRBV4-1 to TRBJ2-1, with D possibly being TRBD2 (6 bases). CDR3 length equals 15 residues. Germline V gene sequence: CDR1 MGHRA, CDR2 YSYEKL. Deletions cut 0 bases from V and 3 bases from J, with 9 bases between. The CDR3 sequence: CASSQDSGIYNEQFF. CDR3 coding DNA: TGCGCCAGCAGCCAAGATAGCGGCATCTACAATGAGCAGTTCTTC.

This chain connects TRBV4-2 to TRBJ2-7; 14 nucleotides agree with TRBD2. This CDR3 region has 17 residues. Germline CDR1 and CDR2: LGHNA and YNFKEQ. V shed 4 bases, J shed 4 bases, and the junction held 9 bases outside the gene matches. The CDR3 nucleotides read TGTGCCAGCAGCCCGAACGTCGGGACTAGCGGGAGTTACGAGCAGTACTTC. Translation gives CASSPNVGTSGSYEQYF.

The chain recombines TRBV7-3 with TRBJ2-1, with 9 bases that match TRBD2. The CDR3 is 17 residues long. The V segment lost 4 bases and the J segment 0 bases; nucleotides outside the gene matches: 7. Germline V CDR1 and CDR2: SGHTA, FQGTGA. The CDR3 DNA is TGTGCCAGCAGCTCCTATGTAGCGGGAGCCTCCTACAATGAGCAGTTCTTC. It translates to CASSSYVAGASYNEQFF.